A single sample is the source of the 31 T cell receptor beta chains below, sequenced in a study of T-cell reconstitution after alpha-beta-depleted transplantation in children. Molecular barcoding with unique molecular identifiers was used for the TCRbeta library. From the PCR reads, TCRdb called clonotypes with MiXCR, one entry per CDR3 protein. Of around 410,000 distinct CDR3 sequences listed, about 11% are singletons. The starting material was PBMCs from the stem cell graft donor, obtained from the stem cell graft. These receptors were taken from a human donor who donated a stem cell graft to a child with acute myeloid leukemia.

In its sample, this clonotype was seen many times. The CDR3 loop reads CASKPPGTYNEQFF. DNA for the CDR3: TGTGCCAGCAAACCACCGGGAACCTACAATGAGCAGTTCTTC. The chain links TRBV27 to TRBJ2-1; D is possibly TRBD2 (5 bases). Trimming cost V 7 bases and J 2 bases, with 12 bases left between them. CDR3 size: 14 residues. From germline, CDR1 is MNHEY and CDR2 SMNVEV (reference sequence).

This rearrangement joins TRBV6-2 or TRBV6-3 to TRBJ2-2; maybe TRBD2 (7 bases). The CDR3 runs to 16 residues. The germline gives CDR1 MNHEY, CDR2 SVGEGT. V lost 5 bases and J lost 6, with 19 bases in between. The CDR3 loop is CASSPLVGGRSGELFF. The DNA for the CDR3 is TGTGCCAGCAGTCCTCTTGTGGGGGGGCGCTCCGGGGAGCTGTTTTTT.

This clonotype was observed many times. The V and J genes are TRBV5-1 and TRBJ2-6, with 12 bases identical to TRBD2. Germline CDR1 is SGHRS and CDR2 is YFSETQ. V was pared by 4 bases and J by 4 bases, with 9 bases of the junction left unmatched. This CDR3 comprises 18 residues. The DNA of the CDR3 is TGCGCCAGCAGCCCGGGACTAGCGGGTCTTGCGGGGGCCAACGTCCTGACTTTC. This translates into CASSPGLAGLAGANVLTF.

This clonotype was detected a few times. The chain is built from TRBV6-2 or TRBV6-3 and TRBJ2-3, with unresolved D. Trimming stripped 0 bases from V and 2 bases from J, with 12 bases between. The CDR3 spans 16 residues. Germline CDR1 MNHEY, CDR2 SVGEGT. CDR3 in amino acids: CASSYSSSDYTDTQYF. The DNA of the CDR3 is TGTGCCAGCAGTTACTCGAGTTCGGATTACACAGATACGCAGTATTTT.

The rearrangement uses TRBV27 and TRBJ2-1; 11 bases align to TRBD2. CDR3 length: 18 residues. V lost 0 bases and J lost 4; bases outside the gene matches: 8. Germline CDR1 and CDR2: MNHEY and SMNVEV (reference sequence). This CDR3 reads CASSLSSGGASPYNEQFF. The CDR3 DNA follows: TGTGCCAGCAGTTTATCTAGCGGGGGGGCCAGTCCGTACAATGAGCAGTTCTTC.

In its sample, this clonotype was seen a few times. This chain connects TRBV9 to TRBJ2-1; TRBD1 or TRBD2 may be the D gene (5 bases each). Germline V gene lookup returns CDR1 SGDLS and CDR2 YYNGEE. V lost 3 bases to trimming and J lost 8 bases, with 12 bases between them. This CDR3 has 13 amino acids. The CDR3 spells CASSDTLGDEQFF. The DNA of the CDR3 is TGTGCCAGCAGCGATACGTTGGGGGATGAGCAGTTCTTC.

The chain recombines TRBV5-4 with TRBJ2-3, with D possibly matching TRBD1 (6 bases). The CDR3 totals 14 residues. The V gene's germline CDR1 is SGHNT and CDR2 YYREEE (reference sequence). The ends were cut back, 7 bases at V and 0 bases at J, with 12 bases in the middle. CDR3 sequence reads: CASGLGGSTDTQYF. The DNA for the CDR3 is TGTGCCAGCGGTCTAGGGGGTAGCACAGATACGCAGTATTTT. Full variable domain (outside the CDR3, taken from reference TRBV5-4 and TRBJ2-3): ETGVTQSPTHLIKTRGQQVTLRCSSQSGHNTVSWYQQALGQGPQFIFQYYREEENGRGNFPPRFSGLQFPNYSSELNVNALELDDSALYLCASGLGGSTDTQYFGPGTRLTVL.

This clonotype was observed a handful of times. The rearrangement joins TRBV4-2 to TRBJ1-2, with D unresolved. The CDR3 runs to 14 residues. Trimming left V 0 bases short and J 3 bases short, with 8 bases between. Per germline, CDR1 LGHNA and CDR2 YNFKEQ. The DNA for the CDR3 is TGTGCCAGCAGCCAAGATATTAACTACTATGGCTACACCTTC. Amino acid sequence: CASSQDINYYGYTF.

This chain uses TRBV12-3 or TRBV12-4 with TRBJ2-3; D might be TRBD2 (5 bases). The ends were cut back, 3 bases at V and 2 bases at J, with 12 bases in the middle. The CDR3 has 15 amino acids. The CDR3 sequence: CASSFFGNPTDTQYF. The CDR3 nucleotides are TGTGCCAGCAGTTTTTTCGGGAACCCCACAGATACGCAGTATTTT.

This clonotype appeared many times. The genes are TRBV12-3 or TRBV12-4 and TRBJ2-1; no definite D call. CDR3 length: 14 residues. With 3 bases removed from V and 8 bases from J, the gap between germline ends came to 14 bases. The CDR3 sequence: CASSFSGQTDEQFF. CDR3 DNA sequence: TGTGCCAGCAGTTTCAGTGGGCAAACGGATGAGCAGTTCTTC.

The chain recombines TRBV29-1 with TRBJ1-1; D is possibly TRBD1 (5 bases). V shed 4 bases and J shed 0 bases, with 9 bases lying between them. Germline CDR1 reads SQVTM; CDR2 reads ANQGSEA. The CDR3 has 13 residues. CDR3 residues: CSVGGAVNTEAFF. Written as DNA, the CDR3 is TGCAGCGTTGGAGGGGCGGTGAACACTGAAGCTTTCTTT.

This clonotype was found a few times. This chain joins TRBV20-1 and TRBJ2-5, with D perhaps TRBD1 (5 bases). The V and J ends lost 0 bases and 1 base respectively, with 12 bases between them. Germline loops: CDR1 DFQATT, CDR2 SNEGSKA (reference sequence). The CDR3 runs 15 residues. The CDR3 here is CSARDLQGSQETQYF. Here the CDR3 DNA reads TGCAGTGCTAGAGATTTGCAGGGTTCCCAAGAGACCCAGTACTTC.

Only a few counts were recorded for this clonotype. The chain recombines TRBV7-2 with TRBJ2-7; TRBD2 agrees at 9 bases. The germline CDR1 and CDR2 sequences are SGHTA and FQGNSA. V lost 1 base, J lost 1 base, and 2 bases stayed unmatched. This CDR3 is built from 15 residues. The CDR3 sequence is CASSLGLADSYEQYF. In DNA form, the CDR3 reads TGTGCCAGCAGCTTAGGACTAGCGGATTCCTACGAGCAGTACTTC.

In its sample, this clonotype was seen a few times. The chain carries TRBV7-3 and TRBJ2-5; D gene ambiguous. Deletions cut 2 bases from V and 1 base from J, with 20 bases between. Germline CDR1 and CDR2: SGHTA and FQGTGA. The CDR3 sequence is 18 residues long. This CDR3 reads CASSLEASFGVTQETQYF. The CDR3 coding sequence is TGTGCCAGCAGCTTAGAAGCCTCATTCGGTGTAACCCAAGAGACCCAGTACTTC.

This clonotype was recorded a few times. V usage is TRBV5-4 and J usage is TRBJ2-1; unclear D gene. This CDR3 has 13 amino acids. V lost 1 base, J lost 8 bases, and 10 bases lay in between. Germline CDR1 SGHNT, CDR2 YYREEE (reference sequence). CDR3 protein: CASSLFGTHEQFF. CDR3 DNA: TGTGCCAGCAGCTTGTTTGGTACCCATGAGCAGTTCTTC.

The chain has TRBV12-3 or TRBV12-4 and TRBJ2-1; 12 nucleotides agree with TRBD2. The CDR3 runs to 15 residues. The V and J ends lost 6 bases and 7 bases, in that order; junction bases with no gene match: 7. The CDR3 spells CASSPSSGRVNEQFF. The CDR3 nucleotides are TGTGCCAGCAGCCCCTCTAGCGGGAGGGTTAATGAGCAGTTCTTC.

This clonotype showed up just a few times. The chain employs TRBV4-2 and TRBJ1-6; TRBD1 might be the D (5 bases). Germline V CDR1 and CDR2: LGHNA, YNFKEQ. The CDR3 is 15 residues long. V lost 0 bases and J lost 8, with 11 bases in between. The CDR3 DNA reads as TGTGCCAGCAGCCAAGAGCTGGGGCGGGATTCACCCCTCCACTTT. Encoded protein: CASSQELGRDSPLHF.

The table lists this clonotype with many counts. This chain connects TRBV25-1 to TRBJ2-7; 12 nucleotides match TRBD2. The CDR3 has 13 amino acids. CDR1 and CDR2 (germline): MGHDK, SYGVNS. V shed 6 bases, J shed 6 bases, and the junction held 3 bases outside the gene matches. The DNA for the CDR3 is TGTGCCAGCAGGCTAGCGGGAGGGGGCGAGCAGTACTTC. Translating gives CASRLAGGGEQYF.

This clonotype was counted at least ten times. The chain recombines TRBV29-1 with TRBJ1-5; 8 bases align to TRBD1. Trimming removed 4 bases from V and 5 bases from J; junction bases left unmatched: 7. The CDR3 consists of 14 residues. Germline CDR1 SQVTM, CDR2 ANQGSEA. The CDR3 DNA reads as TGCAGCGTTGCCGGGACAGGCTTTGATCAGCCCCAGCATTTT. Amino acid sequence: CSVAGTGFDQPQHF.

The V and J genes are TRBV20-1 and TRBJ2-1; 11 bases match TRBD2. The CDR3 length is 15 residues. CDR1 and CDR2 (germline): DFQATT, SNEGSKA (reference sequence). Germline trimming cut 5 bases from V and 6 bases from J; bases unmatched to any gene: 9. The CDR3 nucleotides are TGCAGTGCTGGGTTACTAGCGGGAGTACGCAATGAGCAGTTCTTC. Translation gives CSAGLLAGVRNEQFF.

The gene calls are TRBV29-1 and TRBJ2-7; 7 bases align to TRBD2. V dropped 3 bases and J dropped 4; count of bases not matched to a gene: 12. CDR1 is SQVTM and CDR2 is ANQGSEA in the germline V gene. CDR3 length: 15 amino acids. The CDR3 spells CSVDGAGEGRYEQYF. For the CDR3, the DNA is TGCAGCGTTGATGGTGCGGGAGAGGGAAGGTACGAGCAGTACTTC.

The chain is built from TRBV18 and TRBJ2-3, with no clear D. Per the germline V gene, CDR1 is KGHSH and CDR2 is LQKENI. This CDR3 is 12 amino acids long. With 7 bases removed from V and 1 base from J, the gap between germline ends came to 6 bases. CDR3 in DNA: TGTGCCAGCTTCCGGGGCACAGATACGCAGTATTTT. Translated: CASFRGTDTQYF.

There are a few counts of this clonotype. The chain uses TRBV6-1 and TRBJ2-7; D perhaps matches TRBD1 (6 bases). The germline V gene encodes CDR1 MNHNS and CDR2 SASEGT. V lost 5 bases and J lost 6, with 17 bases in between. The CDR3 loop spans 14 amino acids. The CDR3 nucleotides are TGTGCCAGCAGTCCGGGGACATCGAACTTCGAGCAGTACGTC. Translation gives CASSPGTSNFEQYV.

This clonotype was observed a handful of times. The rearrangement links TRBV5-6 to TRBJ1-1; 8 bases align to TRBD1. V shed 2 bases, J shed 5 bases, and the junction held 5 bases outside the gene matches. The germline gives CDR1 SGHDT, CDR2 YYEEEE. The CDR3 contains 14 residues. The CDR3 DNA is TGTGCCAGCAGCTTCCTTACAGGGGGTACTGAAGCTTTCTTT. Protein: CASSFLTGGTEAFF.

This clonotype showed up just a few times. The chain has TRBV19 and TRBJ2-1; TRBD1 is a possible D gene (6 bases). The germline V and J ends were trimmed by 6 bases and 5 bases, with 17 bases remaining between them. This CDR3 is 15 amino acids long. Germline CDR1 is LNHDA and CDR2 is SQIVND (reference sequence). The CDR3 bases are TGTGCCAGTAGCAAGGGGACACTTGGGGACAATGAGCAGTTCTTC. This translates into CASSKGTLGDNEQFF.

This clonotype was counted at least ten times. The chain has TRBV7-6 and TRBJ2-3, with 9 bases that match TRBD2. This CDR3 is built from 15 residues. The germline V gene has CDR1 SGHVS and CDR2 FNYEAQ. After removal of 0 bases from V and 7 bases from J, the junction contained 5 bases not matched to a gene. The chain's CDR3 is CASSLARGGDNTQYF. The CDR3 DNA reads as TGTGCCAGCAGCTTAGCGCGCGGGGGGGATAATACGCAGTATTTT.

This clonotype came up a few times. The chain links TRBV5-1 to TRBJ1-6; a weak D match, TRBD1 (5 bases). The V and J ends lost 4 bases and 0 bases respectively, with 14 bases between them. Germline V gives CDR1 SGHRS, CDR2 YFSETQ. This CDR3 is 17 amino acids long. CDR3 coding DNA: TGCGCCAGCAGCACCGACAGCTACAACTCCTATAATTCACCCCTCCACTTT. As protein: CASSTDSYNSYNSPLHF.

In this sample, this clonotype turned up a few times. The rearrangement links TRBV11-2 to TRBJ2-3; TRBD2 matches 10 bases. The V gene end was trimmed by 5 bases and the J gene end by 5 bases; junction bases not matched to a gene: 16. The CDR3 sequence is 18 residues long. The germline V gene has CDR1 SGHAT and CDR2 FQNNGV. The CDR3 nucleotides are TGTGCCAGCAGCCCCACCCCCACTACTAGCGGGAAACAAGATACGCAGTATTTT. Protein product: CASSPTPTTSGKQDTQYF.

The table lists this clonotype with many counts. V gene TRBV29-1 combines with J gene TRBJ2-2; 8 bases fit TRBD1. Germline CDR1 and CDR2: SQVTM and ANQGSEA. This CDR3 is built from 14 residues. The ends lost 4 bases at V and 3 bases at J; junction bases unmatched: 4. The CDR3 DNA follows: TGCAGCGTTGTGCAGGGGGCCTACACCGGGGAGCTGTTTTTT. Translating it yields CSVVQGAYTGELFF.

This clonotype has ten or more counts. Here the CDR3 reads CASSQDWTPGLAQHF. In DNA, the CDR3 is TGCGCCAGCAGCCAAGATTGGACCCCAGGGCTCGCCCAGCATTTT. This chain uses TRBV4-3 with TRBJ1-5; TRBD1 might be the D (5 bases). This CDR3 is built from 15 residues. The V and J ends lost 0 bases and 11 bases respectively, with 17 bases between them. The V gene's germline CDR1 is LGHNA and CDR2 YSLEER.

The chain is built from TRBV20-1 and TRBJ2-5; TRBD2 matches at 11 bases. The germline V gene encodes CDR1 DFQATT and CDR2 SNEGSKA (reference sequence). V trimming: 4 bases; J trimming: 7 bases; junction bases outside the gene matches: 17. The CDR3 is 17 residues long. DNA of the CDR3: TGCAGTGCTAACCTACTAGCGGGAGAGTTTTTTGCCGGGACCCAGTACTTC. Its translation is CSANLLAGEFFAGTQYF.